Listed below are T cell receptor beta chains from one sample, sequenced in a study of OX40 agonist ivuxolimab in advanced cancers. Generated by immunoSEQ multiplex PCR, the TCRdb table keeps only in-frame clones and is missing some. The sample has around 26,000 clones, roughly 90% seen once. The sample here was CD4+ or CD8+ T cells sorted from blood, taken in a trial of the OX40 agonist ivuxolimab. The source is an adult with an advanced solid tumor such as melanoma, head and neck, liver or kidney cancer. Both conserved end residues are part of each CDR3. Each record gives: D gene, clone size, V gene, J gene, CDR3 protein, CDR3 DNA. A D gene is named only where the DNA matches it firmly. Some rows have no size entry. The others give once, few or many, or a class for an expanded clone.

-	-	TRBV7-3	TRBJ2-6	CASSKEGSGANVLTF	TGTGCCAGCAGCAAAGAGGGCTCTGGGGCCAACGTCCTGACTTTC
-	few	TRBV6-1	TRBJ1-4	CASSEHRGGTTNEKLFF	TGTGCCAGCAGTGAACATCGGGGGGGCACAACTAATGAAAAACTGTTTTTT
-	once	TRBV19	TRBJ1-5	CASSIPPNQPQHF	TGTGCCAGTAGTATTCCCCCCAATCAGCCCCAGCATTTT
TRBD1	-	TRBV12-5	TRBJ2-2	CASGTSDRGLPGELFF	TGTGCTAGTGGTACCTCGGACAGGGGGCTTCCCGGGGAGCTGTTTTTT
-	-	TRBV4-1	TRBJ1-2	CASSQALGGYTF	TGCGCCAGCAGCCAAGCCCTCGGTGGCTACACCTTC
-	-	TRBV7-9	TRBJ2-7	CASSLAGRAYEQYF	TGTGCCAGCAGCTTAGCTGGCAGAGCCTACGAGCAGTACTTC
-	-	TRBV7-6	TRBJ1-3	CASSLEVSGNTIYF	TGTGCCAGCAGCTTAGAAGTTTCTGGAAACACCATATATTTT
-	-	TRBV9	TRBJ2-7	CASSVGIGNYEQYF	TGTGCCAGCAGCGTAGGAATCGGAAACTACGAGCAGTACTTC
-	-	TRBV2	TRBJ2-1	CASRRTIIIDEQFF	TGTGCCAGCAGGAGGACTATTATCATCGATGAGCAGTTCTTC
TRBD2	-	TRBV2	TRBJ2-3	CASKVAGESSTDTQYF	TGTGCCAGCAAGGTAGCGGGAGAATCTAGCACAGATACGCAGTATTTT
TRBD1	-	TRBV5-4	TRBJ2-7	CASSMDRGLNEQYF	TGTGCCAGCAGCATGGACAGGGGGCTCAACGAGCAGTACTTC
-	-	TRBV6-4	TRBJ2-5	CASSDSWTNRWELQETQYF	TGTGCCAGCAGTGACTCTTGGACCAACAGGTGGGAGCTTCAAGAGACCCAGTACTTC
-	-	TRBV27	TRBJ1-5	CASTRTGSNQPQHF	TGTGCCAGCACGCGGACGGGTAGCAATCAGCCCCAGCATTTT
TRBD2	-	TRBV7-8	TRBJ2-7	CASSLVTGGYEQYF	TGTGCCAGCAGCTTAGTTACCGGGGGGTACGAGCAGTACTTC
TRBD1	-	TRBV7-7	TRBJ2-2	CASSPSTGGNTGELFF	TGTGCTAGCAGCCCATCGACAGGGGGCAACACCGGGGAGCTGTTTTTT
-	-	TRBV15	TRBJ2-3	CATRLFLDLTDTQYF	TGTGCCACCCGATTATTTTTGGATCTCACAGATACGCAGTATTTT